These 13 T cell receptor beta chains share one sample of origin, sequenced in a study of blood T cell repertoires in COVID-19. Measured with immunoSEQ multiplex PCR; TCRdb has only the in-frame clones, and not every one. The profile shows fewer than 200,000 clones, about 87% of them singletons. Sequences were obtained from peripheral blood. Receptor source: a man between 35 and 55 years old with active or convalescent COVID-19.

V is TRBV7-9 and J is TRBJ1-1, with D unclear. The CDR3 runs 12 residues. CDR1 is SEHNR and CDR2 is FQNEAQ in the germline V gene (reference sequence). The germline V and J ends were trimmed by 5 bases and 4 bases, with 8 bases remaining between them. In DNA form, the CDR3 reads TGTGCCAGCAGCCCCCGGGGCACTGAAGCTTTCTTT. Its translation: CASSPRGTEAFF.

The V gene is TRBV4-1, the J gene TRBJ1-1; D gene unclear. V shed 4 bases and J shed 0 bases, with 9 bases lying between them. The CDR3 sequence is 14 residues long. Germline V lookup: CDR1 MGHRA, CDR2 YSYEKL. The chain's CDR3 is CASSPTRMNTEAFF. The CDR3 DNA reads TGCGCCAGCAGCCCCACGCGAATGAACACTGAAGCTTTCTTT.

The chain carries TRBV3-1 (or the pseudogene TRBV3-2) and TRBJ2-5; 7 nucleotides align to TRBD2. With 1 base clipped from V and 1 base from J, the junction kept 3 bases outside the gene matches. The CDR3 is 15 amino acids. Germline CDR1 reads LGHDT; CDR2 reads YNNKEL (reference sequence). The CDR3 is CASSQVSGPQETQYF. CDR3 DNA sequence: TGTGCCAGCAGCCAAGTTAGCGGGCCCCAAGAGACCCAGTACTTC.

The genes are TRBV6-5 and TRBJ2-6; no clear D gene. From germline, CDR1 is MNHEY and CDR2 SVGAGI. Trimming took 3 bases from V and 4 from J, leaving 10 bases between them. CDR3 length equals 15 residues. CDR3 protein: CASSYLAPGANVLTF. CDR3 sequence (DNA): TGTGCCAGCAGTTATTTGGCTCCCGGGGCCAACGTCCTGACTTTC.

Of note for this clone: Relative to the germline gene, one junction end is altered; a read error may explain this. The V and J genes are TRBV14 and TRBJ1-2; D is perhaps TRBD1 (6 bases). The CDR3 extends over 16 amino acids. Looked up from germline, CDR1 is SGHDN and CDR2 is FVKESK. Here the CDR3 reads CASSQGRQVPNYGYTF. CDR3 DNA sequence: TGTGCCAGCAGTCAAGGGAGACAGGTCCCTAACTATGGCTACACCTTC.

The chain employs TRBV3-1 (or the pseudogene TRBV3-2) and TRBJ2-3; 10 nucleotides match TRBD1. The CDR3 is 15 amino acids. J was trimmed by 6 bases and V by 4 bases; bases with no gene match: 7. Germline V CDR1 and CDR2: LGHDT, YNNKEL (reference sequence). CDR3 coding DNA: TGTGCCAGCAGCCGGGGACAGGGGATCCGTGATACGCAGTATTTT. It is translated as CASSRGQGIRDTQYF.

The V gene is TRBV3-1 (or the pseudogene TRBV3-2), the J gene TRBJ1-1; the match to TRBD1 covers 9 bases. Germline CDR1 is LGHDT and CDR2 is YNNKEL (reference sequence). The V gene end was trimmed by 4 bases and the J gene end by 4 bases; junction bases not matched to a gene: 7. This CDR3 is 15 amino acids long. The CDR3 is CASSRNRGLGTEAFF. CDR3 nucleotide sequence: TGTGCCAGCAGCCGGAACAGGGGGCTCGGCACTGAAGCTTTCTTT.

This rearrangement joins TRBV7-9 to TRBJ1-1; maybe TRBD1 (6 bases). Germline values: CDR1 SEHNR, CDR2 FQNEAQ (reference sequence). V shed 6 bases and J shed 8 bases, with 10 bases lying between them. The CDR3 has 11 amino acids. The CDR3 DNA reads TGTGCCAGCAGAGATACAGGGGAAGCTTTCTTT. Translating gives CASRDTGEAFF.

This clone was seen more than once but under ten times. V usage is TRBV19 and J usage is TRBJ1-2, with D tentatively TRBD1 (6 bases). The CDR3 has 13 residues. Trimming took off 8 bases at V and 7 bases at J, with 17 bases between the two ends. CDR1 is LNHDA and CDR2 is SQIVND in the germline V gene (reference sequence). CDR3 nucleotide sequence: TGTGCCAGTGCCGTGGACAGCCGGGGTGGCTACACCTTC. This encodes CASAVDSRGGYTF.

V is TRBV4-2 and J is TRBJ1-1; possibly TRBD1 for D (5 bases). Germline CDR1 and CDR2: LGHNA and YNFKEQ. Deletions cut 0 bases from V and 4 bases from J, with 9 bases between. This CDR3 is built from 14 residues. The CDR3 loop is CASSQDSGGTEAFF. The DNA for the CDR3 is TGTGCCAGCAGCCAAGATTCGGGGGGCACTGAAGCTTTCTTT.

DNA for the CDR3: TGTGCCAGCAGCCGGACAGAGGGGTTGGAAAAACTGTTTTTT. Protein product: CASSRTEGLEKLFF. V and J are TRBV5-6 and TRBJ1-4; D is perhaps TRBD1 (6 bases). Deletions cut 4 bases from V and 8 bases from J, with 15 bases between. Germline CDR1 reads SGHDT; CDR2 reads YYEEEE. The CDR3 runs 14 residues.

This clone showed up just once. The chain carries TRBV4-1 and TRBJ2-4; TRBD1 matches 7 bases. The V gene end was trimmed by 6 bases and the J gene end by 0 bases; junction bases not matched to a gene: 2. This CDR3 spans 14 amino acids. Per the germline V gene, CDR1 is MGHRA and CDR2 is YSYEKL. The CDR3 here is CASRRQGAKNIQYF. The CDR3 DNA sequence: TGCGCCAGCAGGCGACAGGGAGCCAAAAACATTCAGTACTTC.

This chain joins TRBV7-3 and TRBJ2-3; possible D gene TRBD2, 6 bases. V gave up 5 bases and J gave up 2 bases, with 17 bases separating them. Germline CDR1 is SGHTA and CDR2 is FQGTGA. The length of the CDR3 is 16 residues. CDR3 region: CASSTRRGWITDTQYF. The DNA of the CDR3 is TGTGCCAGCAGCACAAGGCGGGGCTGGATCACAGATACGCAGTATTTT. The full variable domain, completed using reference TRBV7-3 and TRBJ2-3, is GAGVSQTPSNKVTEKGKYVELRCDPISGHTALYWYRQSLGQGPEFLIYFQGTGAADDSGLPNDRFFAVRPEGSVSTLKIQRTERGDSAVYLCASSTRRGWITDTQYFGPGTRLTVL.